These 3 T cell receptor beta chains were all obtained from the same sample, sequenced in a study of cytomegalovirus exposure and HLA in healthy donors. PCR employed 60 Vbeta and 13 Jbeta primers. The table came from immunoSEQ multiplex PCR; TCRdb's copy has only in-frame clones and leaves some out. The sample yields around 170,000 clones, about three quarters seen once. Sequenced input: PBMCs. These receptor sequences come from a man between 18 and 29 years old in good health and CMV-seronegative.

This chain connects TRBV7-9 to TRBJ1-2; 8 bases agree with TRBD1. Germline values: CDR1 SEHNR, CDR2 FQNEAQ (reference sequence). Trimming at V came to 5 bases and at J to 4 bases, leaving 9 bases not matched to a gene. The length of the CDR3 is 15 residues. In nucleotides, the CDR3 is TGTGCCAGCAGCCGTCCCTCCGGACAGGGCTATGGCTACACCTTC. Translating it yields CASSRPSGQGYGYTF.

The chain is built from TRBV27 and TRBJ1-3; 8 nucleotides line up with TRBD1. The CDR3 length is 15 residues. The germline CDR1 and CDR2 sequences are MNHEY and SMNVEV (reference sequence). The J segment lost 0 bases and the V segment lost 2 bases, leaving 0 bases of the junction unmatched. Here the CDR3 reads CASSLDRGSGNTIYF. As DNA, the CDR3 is TGTGCCAGCAGTTTAGACAGGGGCTCTGGAAACACCATATATTTT.

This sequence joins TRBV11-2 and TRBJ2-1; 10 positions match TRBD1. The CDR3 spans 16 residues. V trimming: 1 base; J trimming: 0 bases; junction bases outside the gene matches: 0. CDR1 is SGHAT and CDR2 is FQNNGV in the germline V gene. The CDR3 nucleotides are TGTGCCAGCAGCTTAGGGACAGGGGGCTCCTACAATGAGCAGTTCTTC. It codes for CASSLGTGGSYNEQFF.